One TCR beta chain is described in this entry. Germline assignment: CDR1 SEHNR and CDR2 FQNEAQ (reference sequence). The CDR3 spans 14 residues. These data originate in a study of T cells expressing NK-cell markers. One entry per CDR3 protein, without DNA, is what TCRdb gives after re-calling the 5' RACE reads. The sample yields about 260,000 distinct CDR3 sequences, of which the top ten take up more than 3.5%. V is TRBV7-9 and J is TRBJ1-1; no DNA is available, so the TRBD1 call from TCRdb remains unchecked. This receptor was taken from a woman aged 18 to 75 in good health. Sequencing was carried out using blood T cells: a sorted CD56 or NKG2C T cell subset, CD4+ or CD8+ T cells, or bulk PBMC T cells (not recorded which). The CDR3 protein is CASSFGTLNTEAFF.